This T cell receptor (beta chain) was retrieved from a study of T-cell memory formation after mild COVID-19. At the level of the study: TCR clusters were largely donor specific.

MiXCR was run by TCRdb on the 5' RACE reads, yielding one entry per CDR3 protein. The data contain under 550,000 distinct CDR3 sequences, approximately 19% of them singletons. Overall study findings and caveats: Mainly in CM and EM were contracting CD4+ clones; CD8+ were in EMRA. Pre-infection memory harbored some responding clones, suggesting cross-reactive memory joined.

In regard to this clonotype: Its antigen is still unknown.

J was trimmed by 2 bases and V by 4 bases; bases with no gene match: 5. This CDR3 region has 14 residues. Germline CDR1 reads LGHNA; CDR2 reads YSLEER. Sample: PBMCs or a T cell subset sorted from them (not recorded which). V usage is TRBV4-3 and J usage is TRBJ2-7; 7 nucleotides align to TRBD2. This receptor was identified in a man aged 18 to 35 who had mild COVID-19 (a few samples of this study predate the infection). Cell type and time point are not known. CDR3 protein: CASSPRGEAYEQYF. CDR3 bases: TGCGCCAGCAGCCCCCGGGGGGAGGCCTACGAGCAGTACTTC.